The 10 T cell receptor beta chains given below trace back to one sample, sequenced in a study of monozygotic twins with inflammatory bowel disease. With the 5' RACE reads reprocessed, TCRdb shows one record per CDR3 protein and no DNA. The listing contains approximately 140,000 distinct CDR3 sequences. Source material: blood. All receptors come from a human donor with ulcerative colitis or Crohn's disease, or a healthy co-twin of an affected twin (not recorded which).

The V and J genes are TRBV11-2 and TRBJ1-6; TCRdb's D call, TRBD1, is unchecked because there is no DNA. This CDR3 region has 19 residues. The V gene's germline CDR1 is SGHAT and CDR2 FQNNGV. CDR3 region: CASSPRVGLQSSYNSPLHF.

The chain is built from TRBV12-3 or TRBV12-4 and TRBJ2-5. The CDR3 is made up of 12 amino acids. The CDR3 loop is CASSFSGETQYF.

The chain joins TRBV4-1 to TRBJ1-2; without DNA, the TCRdb call of TRBD1 cannot be checked. The CDR3 is 16 residues long. Germline V CDR1 and CDR2: MGHRA, YSYEKL. The CDR3 spells CASSRRDRGDNYGYTF.

V usage is TRBV20-1 and J usage is TRBJ2-7; the TCRdb D gene call, TRBD1, has no DNA to confirm it. Germline-derived CDR1 and CDR2 are DFQATT and SNEGSKA (reference sequence). The CDR3 runs 13 residues. This CDR3 is CSAGRGNSYEQYF.

The CDR3 reads CASSLRSVGGYTF. The genes are TRBV19 and TRBJ1-2. Looked up from germline, CDR1 is LNHDA and CDR2 is SQIVND (reference sequence). This CDR3 comprises 13 residues.

The V call is TRBV23-1, the J call TRBJ1-6. Being an ORF, TRBV23-1 has a function that is uncertain. The CDR3 spans 13 residues. This CDR3 reads CASEDLDNSPLHF.

The chain carries TRBV20-1 and TRBJ2-5; checking the TCRdb D call of TRBD1 is not possible without DNA. The CDR3 is 13 residues long. CDR1 DFQATT and CDR2 SNEGSKA come from the germline V gene (reference sequence). CDR3 region: CSAGTGHLETQYF.

The chain couples TRBV20-1 to TRBJ2-7. The CDR3 contains 13 residues. In germline, CDR1 is DFQATT, CDR2 SNEGSKA (reference sequence). The CDR3 region is CSARYGFTYEQYF.

Here the CDR3 reads CASSVRGANTGELFF. The V and J genes are TRBV5-1 and TRBJ2-2; TCRdb selects TRBD1, and the lack of DNA leaves this call unchecked. CDR3 length: 15 residues. Germline V lookup: CDR1 SGHRS, CDR2 YFSETQ.

This chain uses TRBV7-2 with TRBJ2-1; absent DNA, TCRdb's TRBD2 call cannot be checked. The CDR3 extends over 17 amino acids. Germline V gene data show CDR1 as SGHTA and CDR2 as FQGNSA. The CDR3 loop is CASSLAGPGGAYNEQFF. The full variable domain, completed using reference TRBV7-2 and TRBJ2-1, is GAGVSQSPSNKVTEKGKDVELRCDPISGHTALYWYRQSLGQGLEFLIYFQGNSAPDKSGLPSDRFSAERTGGSVSTLTIQRTQQEDSAVYLCASSLAGPGGAYNEQFFGPGTRLTVL.